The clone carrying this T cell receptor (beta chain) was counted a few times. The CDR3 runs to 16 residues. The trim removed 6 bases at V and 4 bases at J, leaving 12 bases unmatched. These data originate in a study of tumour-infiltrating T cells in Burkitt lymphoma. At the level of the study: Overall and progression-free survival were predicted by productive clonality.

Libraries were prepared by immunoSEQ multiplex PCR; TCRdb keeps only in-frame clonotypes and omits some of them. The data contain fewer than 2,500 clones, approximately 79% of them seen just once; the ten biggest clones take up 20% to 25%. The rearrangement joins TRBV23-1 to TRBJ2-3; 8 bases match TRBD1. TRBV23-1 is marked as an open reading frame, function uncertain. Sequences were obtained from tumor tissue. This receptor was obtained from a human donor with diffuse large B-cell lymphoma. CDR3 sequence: CASSRTGSGYADTQYF. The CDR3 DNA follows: TGCGCCAGCAGCCGGACAGGGAGTGGGTACGCAGATACGCAGTATTTT.